These 27 T cell receptor beta chains originate from one sample sequenced in a study of cytomegalovirus exposure and HLA in healthy donors. Both 60 Vbeta primers and 13 Jbeta primers went into the PCR. Data came from immunoSEQ multiplex PCR; TCRdb stores just in-frame clones and leaves some out. This table has 120,000 to 150,000 clones, 60% to 85% appearing once. Sequenced material: PBMCs. The receptor source for this set is a man between 35 and 55 years old in good health and CMV-seropositive.

V and J are TRBV9 and TRBJ2-1; D possibly corresponds to TRBD2 (6 bases). Germline CDR1 reads SGDLS; CDR2 reads YYNGEE. The CDR3 contains 19 residues. Trimming removed 0 bases at V and 3 bases at J, with 22 bases between. The CDR3 is CASSVGFVLSGTLYNEQFF. The CDR3 nucleotides read TGTGCCAGCAGCGTAGGTTTTGTTCTCTCCGGGACTCTCTACAATGAGCAGTTCTTC.

The chain recombines TRBV29-1 with TRBJ2-7; the D gene is possibly TRBD2 (6 bases). Trimming removed 3 bases at V and 3 bases at J, with 12 bases between. The CDR3 sequence is 13 residues long. The germline V gene encodes CDR1 SQVTM and CDR2 ANQGSEA. The DNA for the CDR3 is TGCAGCGTTGAGGCTAGCGCCGACTACGAGCAGTACTTC. This sequence encodes CSVEASADYEQYF.

About this clone: The junction shows a germline mismatch at one end, possibly a read error. The genes are TRBV7-9 and TRBJ1-5; 8 bases agree with TRBD1. The CDR3 is made up of 16 amino acids. CDR1 and CDR2 from the germline V gene are SEHNR and FQNEAQ (reference sequence). The CDR3 region has the DNA TGTTCCAGCAGCTTAGGACAGGGTAGAGGGAATCAGCCCCAGCATTTT. As protein: CSSSLGQGRGNQPQHF.

CDR3 sequence: CATCGTSGSYEQYF. In DNA form, the CDR3 reads TGTGCCACCTGCGGGACTAGCGGGTCCTACGAGCAGTACTTC. V and J are TRBV6-5 and TRBJ2-7; 12 bases fit TRBD2. Per germline, CDR1 MNHEY and CDR2 SVGAGI. Germline trimming cut 10 bases from V and 1 base from J; bases unmatched to any gene: 5. The CDR3 sequence is 14 residues long.

The chain uses TRBV2 and TRBJ1-4; D possibly corresponds to TRBD1 (5 bases). The V end was cut by 8 bases, the J end by 8 bases, with 18 bases between. Germline V gives CDR1 SNHLY, CDR2 FYNNEI. The CDR3 is made up of 14 amino acids. CDR3 coding DNA: TGTGCCAGCCAAGCCCAGGGCGGAGGGGAAAAACTGTTTTTT. It encodes CASQAQGGGEKLFF.

CDR3 nucleotide sequence: TGTGCCAGCAGCCGCTCCGGACTAGACAAGACCCAGTACTTC. This encodes CASSRSGLDKTQYF. This chain uses TRBV6-6 with TRBJ2-5; 7 nucleotides align to TRBD2. With V trimmed by 6 bases and J by 6 bases, 10 bases remained unmatched. Germline CDR1 and CDR2: MNHNY and SVGAGI (reference sequence). The CDR3 length is 14 residues.

The J gene is TRBJ1-2, the V gene TRBV7-3; D may be TRBD1 (5 bases). This CDR3 spans 14 amino acids. Trimming took 3 bases from V and 10 from J, leaving 18 bases between them. Germline assignment: CDR1 SGHTA and CDR2 FQGTGA. CDR3 sequence: CASSFNGHSTSYTF. The DNA of the CDR3 is TGTGCCAGCAGCTTCAATGGACACTCCACCTCCTACACCTTC.

This clone was recorded a few times. The chain couples TRBV9 to TRBJ1-4; 9 bases line up with TRBD1. The CDR3 covers 15 residues. From germline, CDR1 is SGDLS and CDR2 YYNGEE. J gave up 5 bases and V 5 bases, and 7 bases lay outside the gene matches. The CDR3 bases are TGTGCCAGCAGTATACTGGGGACAGGGAATGAAAAACTGTTTTTT. It is translated as CASSILGTGNEKLFF.

Here the CDR3 DNA reads TGTGCCACCAAGGACAGGGGGGATGAGCAGTTCTTC. Its protein product is CATKDRGDEQFF. The chain combines TRBV2 with TRBJ2-1; 10 bases agree with TRBD1. Germline-derived CDR1 and CDR2 are SNHLY and FYNNEI. V shed 10 bases, J shed 8 bases, and the junction held 5 bases outside the gene matches. CDR3 length: 12 residues.

This clone came up a few times. V gene TRBV5-6 combines with J gene TRBJ2-1, with 8 bases matching TRBD2. V was pared by 2 bases and J by 8 bases, with 21 bases of the junction left unmatched. Germline V gives CDR1 SGHDT, CDR2 YYEEEE. The CDR3 has 19 residues. CDR3 loop: CASSFILTRGSGRRYEQFF. As DNA, the CDR3 is TGTGCCAGCAGCTTTATTTTAACCAGGGGAAGCGGGAGACGCTATGAGCAGTTCTTC.

V is TRBV6-5 and J is TRBJ1-2; D perhaps matches TRBD1 (5 bases). Germline lookup yields CDR1 MNHEY and CDR2 SVGAGI. The CDR3 consists of 15 residues. The ends were cut back, 2 bases at V and 0 bases at J, with 10 bases in the middle. The CDR3 nucleotides read TGTGCCAGCAGTTACCAGGGATACTCTAACTATGGCTACACCTTC. Translating gives CASSYQGYSNYGYTF.

The J gene is TRBJ1-1, the V gene TRBV2; the D is unclear. Per the germline V gene, CDR1 is SNHLY and CDR2 is FYNNEI. The V end was cut by 11 bases, the J end by 5 bases, with 12 bases between. CDR3 length: 11 residues. This chain's CDR3 is CAGQAGTEAFF. In DNA form, the CDR3 reads TGTGCCGGGCAGGCGGGAACTGAAGCTTTCTTT.

The chain recombines TRBV9 with TRBJ2-7, with no clear D. Germline lookup yields CDR1 SGDLS and CDR2 YYNGEE. The CDR3 loop spans 14 amino acids. Deletions cut 0 bases from V and 3 bases from J, with 10 bases between. The CDR3 loop is CASSVGVSNYEQYF. The CDR3 coding sequence is TGTGCCAGCAGCGTAGGGGTTAGCAACTACGAGCAGTACTTC. The complete variable domain, with remaining parts taken from reference TRBV9 and TRBJ2-7, reads DSGVTQTPKHLITATGQRVTLRCSPRSGDLSVYWYQQSLDQGLQFLIQYYNGEERAKGNILERFSAQQFPDLHSELNLSSLELGDSALYFCASSVGVSNYEQYFGPGTRLTVT.

In regard to this clone: At one end, the junction sequence differs from germline, possibly due to a read error. The rearrangement links TRBV7-9 to TRBJ2-1; 10 positions agree with TRBD2. Looked up from germline, CDR1 is SEHNR and CDR2 is FQNEAQ (reference sequence). There are 15 residues in the CDR3. The CDR3: CSSSLGVAGGNEQFF. The CDR3, as DNA: TGTTCCAGCAGCTTAGGGGTAGCGGGAGGCAATGAGCAGTTCTTC.

The V and J genes are TRBV30 and TRBJ2-2, with 7 bases lining up with TRBD2. Germline trimming cut 2 bases from V and 1 base from J; bases unmatched to any gene: 10. The germline gives CDR1 GTSNPN, CDR2 SVGIG (reference sequence). This CDR3 is 17 amino acids long. CDR3: CAWSPQASGMNTGELFF. In DNA form, the CDR3 reads TGTGCCTGGAGTCCCCAAGCTAGCGGAATGAACACCGGGGAGCTGTTTTTT.

The chain combines TRBV11-3 with TRBJ2-3; D is uncertain. The V and J ends lost 3 bases and 4 bases respectively, with 8 bases between them. Germline V gene lookup returns CDR1 SGHNT and CDR2 YENEEA. The CDR3 covers 13 residues. The CDR3 coding sequence is TGTGCCAGCAGCTTCCTAGAGGCAGATACGCAGTATTTT. This sequence encodes CASSFLEADTQYF.

J is TRBJ2-1 and V is TRBV4-1; TRBD2 is a possible D gene (6 bases). The germline V gene has CDR1 MGHRA and CDR2 YSYEKL. This CDR3 has 15 residues. With 2 bases removed from V and 2 bases from J, the gap between germline ends came to 10 bases. In nucleotides, the CDR3 is TGCGCCAGCAGCCAACGGGGAGGTACCTACAATGAGCAGTTCTTC. It yields the protein CASSQRGGTYNEQFF.

The chain employs TRBV30 and TRBJ1-1; D unresolved. Trimming left V 0 bases short and J 0 bases short, with 8 bases between. CDR3 length: 14 amino acids. Germline-derived CDR1 and CDR2 are GTSNPN and SVGIG (reference sequence). CDR3 residues: CAWSVTELNTEAFF. The CDR3, as DNA: TGTGCCTGGAGTGTAACCGAGTTGAACACTGAAGCTTTCTTT.

The rearrangement links TRBV5-1 to TRBJ2-5; a possible D gene is TRBD1 (6 bases). Germline V CDR1 and CDR2: SGHRS, YFSETQ. The CDR3 covers 16 residues. V was shortened by 1 base and J by 1 base, with 14 bases between the two germline ends. The CDR3 loop is CASSLSVGQFQETQYF. The CDR3 bases are TGCGCCAGCAGCTTGTCGGTCGGACAGTTCCAAGAGACCCAGTACTTC.

The chain combines TRBV30 with TRBJ1-4, with D perhaps TRBD1 (5 bases). Per the germline V gene, CDR1 is GTSNPN and CDR2 is SVGIG (reference sequence). The CDR3 sequence is 15 residues long. Trimming stripped 3 bases from V and 8 bases from J, with 19 bases between. In DNA form, the CDR3 reads TGTGCCTGGAGGGAAGGGCGGGGCGCCCCCGAAAAACTGTTTTTT. Encoded protein: CAWREGRGAPEKLFF. Combining the CDR3 with reference TRBV30 and TRBJ1-4 gives the whole variable domain SQTIHQWPATLVQPVGSPLSLECTVEGTSNPNLYWYRQAAGRGLQLLFYSVGIGQISSEVPQNLSASRPQDRQFILSSKKLLLSDSGFYLCAWREGRGAPEKLFFGSGTQLSVL.

The chain is built from TRBV7-8 and TRBJ2-2; D remains unclear. This CDR3 has 13 residues. Germline V lookup: CDR1 SGHVS, CDR2 FQNEAQ. Trimming left V 2 bases short and J 7 bases short, with 8 bases between. For the CDR3, the DNA is TGTGCCAGCAGCTTACTTCCAGGCGGGGAGCTGTTTTTT. This translates into CASSLLPGGELFF.

The chain is built from TRBV6-1 and TRBJ2-1, with TRBD1 matching over 7 bases. Germline V lookup: CDR1 MNHNS, CDR2 SASEGT. V lost 6 bases and J lost 1; bases outside the gene matches: 6. This CDR3 comprises 15 residues. The chain's CDR3 is CASRYNRGSYNEQFF. The CDR3 region has the DNA TGTGCCAGCAGATATAACAGGGGATCCTACAATGAGCAGTTCTTC.

The chain carries TRBV19 and TRBJ2-3; D may be TRBD2 (6 bases). This CDR3 is 16 amino acids long. Looked up from germline, CDR1 is LNHDA and CDR2 is SQIVND (reference sequence). V dropped 5 bases and J dropped 6 bases, with 21 bases sitting between them. As DNA, the CDR3 is TGTGCCAGTAGTGGGGGTAGCGCCATGGCGGGGGATACGCAGTATTTT. Translated, it gives CASSGGSAMAGDTQYF.

The chain links TRBV7-2 to TRBJ1-1; 7 nucleotides match TRBD1. The CDR3 has 14 residues. CDR1 is SGHTA, CDR2 FQGNSA, per germline. Unmatched junction bases numbered 13, after V lost 5 bases and J lost 10 bases. The CDR3 sequence is CASSHLNRGGRAFF. The CDR3 DNA sequence: TGTGCCAGCAGCCACTTGAACAGGGGTGGTAGAGCTTTCTTT. Drawing the rest from reference TRBV7-2 and TRBJ1-1, the complete variable domain is GAGVSQSPSNKVTEKGKDVELRCDPISGHTALYWYRQSLGQGLEFLIYFQGNSAPDKSGLPSDRFSAERTGGSVSTLTIQRTQQEDSAVYLCASSHLNRGGRAFFGQGTRLTVV.

This clone was seen a few times. CDR3 sequence (DNA): TGTGCCAGCAGCTCGGATCCAGGGTCAAATAATTCACCCCTCCACTTT. This sequence encodes CASSSDPGSNNSPLHF. V gene TRBV7-9 combines with J gene TRBJ1-6, with a possible D match to TRBD1 (5 bases). Trimming removed 4 bases at V and 5 bases at J, with 15 bases between. The germline CDR1 and CDR2 sequences are SEHNR and FQNEAQ (reference sequence). The CDR3 sequence is 16 residues long.

To note about this clone: A read error may produce the germline difference seen at one junction end. The chain uses TRBV7-9 and TRBJ1-2, with TRBD1 matching 8 bases. This CDR3 has 13 residues. Germline loops: CDR1 SEHNR, CDR2 FQNEAQ (reference sequence). This chain's CDR3 is CSSSLQGDYGYTF. The CDR3 bases are TGTTCCAGCAGCTTACAGGGGGACTATGGCTACACCTTC.

This clone was found once. The chain recombines TRBV7-6 with TRBJ2-3; maybe TRBD2 (5 bases). Germline loops: CDR1 SGHVS, CDR2 FNYEAQ. V was shortened by 3 bases and J by 8 bases, with 6 bases between the two germline ends. The CDR3 length is 11 residues. CDR3 in amino acids: CASSFRGTQYF. In DNA form, the CDR3 reads TGTGCCAGCAGCTTTCGGGGTACGCAGTATTTT.